This is a list of T cell receptor beta chains from one sample in a study of cytomegalovirus exposure and HLA in healthy donors. Sequenced by immunoSEQ multiplex PCR; TCRdb stores in-frame clones only, minus some. Of 95,000 to 150,000 clones listed, 95% to 97% are singletons. The specimen sequenced was PBMCs. All receptors come from a man aged 18 to 30 in good health and CMV-seronegative. Both conserved end residues are part of each CDR3. Each record gives: clone size, D gene, V gene, J gene, CDR3 length, CDR3 DNA, CDR3 protein. A D gene is named only where the DNA matches it firmly. Size tells how often a clone was seen (once, few, many) or the class of an expanded clone, and some rows leave it out.

size: .; D: .; V: TRBV7-8; J: TRBJ2-1; length: 15; DNA: TGTGCCAGCAGCCCCGGGACATGGGGTACCAATGAGCAGTTCTTC; CDR3: CASSPGTWGTNEQFF
size: .; D: TRBD2; V: TRBV7-9; J: TRBJ2-3; length: 16; DNA: TGTGCCAGCAGCTTAGGAGGCGGGAGGAGGGCAGATACGCAGTATTTT; CDR3: CASSLGGGRRADTQYF
size: .; D: .; V: TRBV9; J: TRBJ2-1; length: 13; DNA: TGTGCCAGCAGCTCCAGCGGTCTTTTTGAGCAGTTCTTC; CDR3: CASSSSGLFEQFF
size: .; D: .; V: TRBV9; J: TRBJ2-5; length: 14; DNA: TGTGCCAGCAGCGTAGGGAGCTTCCAAGAGACCCAGTACTTC; CDR3: CASSVGSFQETQYF
size: .; D: .; V: TRBV5-6; J: TRBJ2-1; length: 12; DNA: TGTGCCAGCAAGGAGGGCCCCAATGAGCAGTTCTTC; CDR3: CASKEGPNEQFF
size: .; D: TRBD1; V: TRBV5-4; J: TRBJ2-6; length: 15; DNA: TGTGCCAGCAGAGGGGACAGCTCTGGGGCCAACGTCCTGACTTTC; CDR3: CASRGDSSGANVLTF
size: once; D: .; V: TRBV5-6; J: TRBJ2-3; length: 16; DNA: TGTGCCAGCTCCCTTGTTTGGGAGGTGGGAACAGATACGCAGTATTTT; CDR3: CASSLVWEVGTDTQYF
size: .; D: TRBD2; V: TRBV7-2; J: TRBJ2-5; length: 16; DNA: TGTGCCAGCAGCTTAGTGGCTAGCGGGAGTGGGGAGACCCAGTACTTC; CDR3: CASSLVASGSGETQYF
size: .; D: .; V: TRBV14; J: TRBJ1-1; length: 12; DNA: TGTGCCAGCAGCCAGAGCAGGGTTGAAGCTTTCTTT; CDR3: CASSQSRVEAFF
size: .; D: TRBD2; V: TRBV5-5; J: TRBJ2-7; length: 15; DNA: TGTGCCAGCAGCTTGAGCGGACTAGCGGGACTTGAGCAGTACTTC; CDR3: CASSLSGLAGLEQYF
size: .; D: TRBD1; V: TRBV6-5; J: TRBJ2-7; length: 15; DNA: TGTGCCAGCAGTTACTATGGGCAGGGGGACTACGAGCAGTACTTC; CDR3: CASSYYGQGDYEQYF
size: .; D: TRBD1; V: TRBV13; J: TRBJ1-2; length: 16; DNA: TGTGCCAGCAGCTTTAGGGGGACAGGGGAGGAGAATGGCTACACCTTC; CDR3: CASSFRGTGEENGYTF
size: .; D: TRBD1; V: TRBV11-3; J: TRBJ2-7; length: 15; DNA: TGTGCCAGCAGCTCACCCCGACAGGGATCCTACGAGCAGTACTTC; CDR3: CASSSPRQGSYEQYF
size: .; D: .; V: TRBV5-1; J: TRBJ2-3; length: 14; DNA: TGCGCCAGCAGCCCTCCGTGGCGGCCAGATACGCAGTATTTT; CDR3: CASSPPWRPDTQYF
size: .; D: .; V: TRBV5-1; J: TRBJ1-1; length: 12; DNA: TGCGCCAGCAGCCGGGGGGACACTGAAGCTTTCTTT; CDR3: CASSRGDTEAFF
size: .; D: TRBD2; V: TRBV7-8; J: TRBJ2-7; length: 15; DNA: TGTGCCAGCAGCACTAAGCCGGGACTAACCTACGAGCAGTACTTC; CDR3: CASSTKPGLTYEQYF
size: .; D: .; V: TRBV5-1; J: TRBJ2-7; length: 14; DNA: TGCGCCAGCAGACAAACGGACTGGAACTACGAGCAGTACTTC; CDR3: CASRQTDWNYEQYF
size: once; D: .; V: TRBV18; J: TRBJ2-7; length: 14; DNA: TGTGCCAGCTCACCTCGACAGGTAACCTACGAGCAGTACTTC; CDR3: CASSPRQVTYEQYF
size: .; D: TRBD2; V: TRBV7-2; J: TRBJ2-1; length: 17; DNA: TGTGCCAGCAGCTTAGCTGGACTAGCGGGAAGGTCAGGTGAGCAGTTCTTC; CDR3: CASSLAGLAGRSGEQFF
size: .; D: .; V: TRBV5-3; J: TRBJ1-5; length: 15; DNA: TGTGCCAGAAGCCCGGGGTGTGAGGAAAATCAGCCCCAGCATTTT; CDR3: CARSPGCEENQPQHF
size: .; D: TRBD1; V: TRBV7-8; J: TRBJ2-6; length: 22; DNA: TGTGCCAGCAGCTTAGGGGGAGGGACAGGGGCTGTCTTTTTCTCTGGGGCCAACGTCCTGACTTTC; CDR3: CASSLGGGTGAVFFSGANVLTF
size: .; D: .; V: TRBV11-2; J: TRBJ1-2; length: 16; DNA: TGTGCCAGCAGCACTTTAGGGGTAGGGCACAACTATGGCTACACCTTC; CDR3: CASSTLGVGHNYGYTF
size: once; D: TRBD1; V: TRBV15; J: TRBJ2-5; length: 15; DNA: TGTGCCACCAGCAGAGAACAGGGGGCGCGGGAGACCCAGTACTTC; CDR3: CATSREQGARETQYF
size: .; D: .; V: TRBV27; J: TRBJ1-1; length: 15; DNA: TGTGCCAGCAGTTCCAGAGGGGGGGGTAACACTGAAGCTTTCTTT; CDR3: CASSSRGGGNTEAFF
size: .; D: .; V: TRBV7-3; J: TRBJ2-4; length: 19; DNA: TGTGCCAGCAGCTTAAGGGGGCCCGGGGCAGGGGAGGGCAAAAACATTCAGTACTTC; CDR3: CASSLRGPGAGEGKNIQYF
size: .; D: .; V: TRBV7-3; J: TRBJ1-2; length: 15; DNA: TGTGCCAGCAGCTTAACCGCGGACAGCTTCTATGGCTACACCTTC; CDR3: CASSLTADSFYGYTF
size: .; D: .; V: TRBV28; J: TRBJ2-7; length: 17; DNA: TGTGCCAGCAGTTCCCAACGTGGGGGCTCTCCCTCCTACGAGCAGTACTTC; CDR3: CASSSQRGGSPSYEQYF
size: few; D: .; V: TRBV9; J: TRBJ2-1; length: 15; DNA: TGTGCCAGCAGCTCGGACAGAAGCTCCTACAATGAGCAGTTCTTC; CDR3: CASSSDRSSYNEQFF
size: .; D: TRBD2; V: TRBV28; J: TRBJ2-1; length: 17; DNA: TGTGCCAGCAGTTCTAACTTTGGGACTAGCGTATATAATGAGCAGTTCTTC; CDR3: CASSSNFGTSVYNEQFF
size: .; D: TRBD1; V: TRBV9; J: TRBJ2-5; length: 17; DNA: TGTGCCAGCAGCGTAGGAGGGACAGGGGGTAGGATGGGGACCCAGTACTTC; CDR3: CASSVGGTGGRMGTQYF
size: .; D: .; V: TRBV2; J: TRBJ1-2; length: 13; DNA: TGTGCCAGCAGTCAGACAGAGCGCTATGGCTACACCTTC; CDR3: CASSQTERYGYTF
size: .; D: .; V: TRBV5-6; J: TRBJ2-7; length: 13; DNA: TGTGCCAGCAGTTCCCACTACTCCTACGAGCAGTACTTC; CDR3: CASSSHYSYEQYF
size: large; D: .; V: TRBV20-1; J: TRBJ2-3; length: 10; DNA: TGCAGTGTCCTCCCAGATACGCAGTATTTT; CDR3: CSVLPDTQYF
size: .; D: .; V: TRBV10-3; J: TRBJ1-2; length: 13; DNA: TGTGCCCAAACCCCGGGAAAAAACTATGGCTACACCTTC; CDR3: CAQTPGKNYGYTF
size: .; D: .; V: TRBV6-5; J: TRBJ1-1; length: 13; DNA: TGTGCCAGCAGTTACGCAGCGGACACTGAAGCTTTCTTT; CDR3: CASSYAADTEAFF
size: once; D: TRBD2; V: TRBV4-1; J: TRBJ2-1; length: 15; DNA: TGCGCCAGCAGCTCTCGAGGGCTAGCGGACAATGAGCAGTTCTTC; CDR3: CASSSRGLADNEQFF
size: .; D: .; V: TRBV9; J: TRBJ2-2; length: 15; DNA: TGTGCCAGCAGCGTAGTACAGGAGACCACCGGGGAGCTGTTTTTT; CDR3: CASSVVQETTGELFF
size: .; D: TRBD2; V: TRBV5-1; J: TRBJ2-3; length: 15; DNA: TGCGCCAGCAGTCCACGGACTAGCGGGACAGATACGCAGTATTTT; CDR3: CASSPRTSGTDTQYF
size: once; D: TRBD2; V: TRBV12-5; J: TRBJ2-2; length: 16; DNA: TGTGCTAGTGGTTTCTCAACTAGCGTAAACACCGGGGAGCTGTTTTTT; CDR3: CASGFSTSVNTGELFF
size: .; D: .; V: TRBV19; J: TRBJ1-5; length: 16; DNA: TGTGCCAGTAGTCCGTCGACAGCTTATAGCAATCAGCCCCAGCATTTT; CDR3: CASSPSTAYSNQPQHF
size: .; D: .; V: TRBV6-6; J: TRBJ2-7; length: 14; DNA: TGTGCCAGCAGTTACTCTCGTGAGGGCTACGAGCAGTACTTC; CDR3: CASSYSREGYEQYF
size: .; D: .; V: TRBV27; J: TRBJ2-7; length: 15; DNA: TGTGCCAGCAGTTTAAACCAGGGTTTCCCCTACGAGCAGTACTTC; CDR3: CASSLNQGFPYEQYF
size: .; D: TRBD2; V: TRBV5-1; J: TRBJ2-7; length: 16; DNA: TGCGCCAGCAGCCCTGGCTCGGGAGGGCTAAGGTACGAGCAGTACTTC; CDR3: CASSPGSGGLRYEQYF
size: once; D: TRBD1; V: TRBV11-3; J: TRBJ2-2; length: 18; DNA: TGTGCCAGCAGTATCGGACAGGGAAAATTTAGGAACACCGGGGAGCTGTTTTTT; CDR3: CASSIGQGKFRNTGELFF
size: .; D: TRBD2; V: TRBV30; J: TRBJ2-7; length: 12; DNA: TGTGCCTGGAGAGGGCTAGCGGGAGCCATGGACTTC; CDR3: CAWRGLAGAMDF
size: .; D: .; V: TRBV28; J: TRBJ1-2; length: 14; DNA: TGTGCCAGCAGTTTATCCGACAGAGACTATGGCTACACCTTC; CDR3: CASSLSDRDYGYTF